This T cell receptor beta chain was obtained from a study of beta chain features in type 1 diabetes. Regarding the study as a whole: HLA effects on TCRB rearrangement stayed unresolved here.

Comments on this clone: The antigen remains undetermined. A read error is the likely source, as a far larger clone sits one nucleotide away.

The germline V gene has CDR1 SEHNR and CDR2 FQNEAQ (reference sequence). The CDR3 runs to 12 residues. Trimming removed 5 bases at V and 0 bases at J, with 3 bases between. As every portion of the isolated RNA was reverse transcribed, the sequencing read expressed TCRB transcripts. Generated by immunoSEQ multiplex PCR, the TCRdb table keeps only in-frame clones and is missing some. The table shows 160,000 or so clones, with 11% occurring only once. The V gene is TRBV7-9, the J gene TRBJ2-3; D is undetermined. This clonotype originated in a man younger than 35 in good health. Sequencing was done on a sample of central memory CD4+ T cells from blood. CDR3 in amino acids: CASSLSTDTQYF. CDR3 in DNA: TGTGCCAGCAGCCTTAGCACAGATACGCAGTATTTT.